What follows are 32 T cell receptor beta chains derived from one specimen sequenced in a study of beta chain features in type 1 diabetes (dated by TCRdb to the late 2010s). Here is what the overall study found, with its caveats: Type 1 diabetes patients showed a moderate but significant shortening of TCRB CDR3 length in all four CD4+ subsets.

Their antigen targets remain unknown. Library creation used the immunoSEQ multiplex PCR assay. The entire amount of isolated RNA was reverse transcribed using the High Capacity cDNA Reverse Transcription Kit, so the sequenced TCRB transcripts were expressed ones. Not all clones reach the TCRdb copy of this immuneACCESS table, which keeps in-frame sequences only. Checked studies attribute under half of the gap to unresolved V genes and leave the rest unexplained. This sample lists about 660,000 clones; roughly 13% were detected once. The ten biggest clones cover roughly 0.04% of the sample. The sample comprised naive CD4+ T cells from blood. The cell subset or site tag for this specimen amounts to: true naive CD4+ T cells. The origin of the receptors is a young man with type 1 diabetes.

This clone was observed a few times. The CDR3 is CASSLPAGEKETQYF. The CDR3, as DNA: TGCGCCAGCAGCTTACCAGCGGGGGAAAAAGAGACCCAGTACTTC. The V and J genes are TRBV5-1 and TRBJ2-5, with 8 bases aligning to TRBD2. The length of the CDR3 is 15 residues. Germline V gene lookup returns CDR1 SGHRS and CDR2 YFSETQ. The V gene end was trimmed by 2 bases and the J gene end by 3 bases; junction bases not matched to a gene: 6.

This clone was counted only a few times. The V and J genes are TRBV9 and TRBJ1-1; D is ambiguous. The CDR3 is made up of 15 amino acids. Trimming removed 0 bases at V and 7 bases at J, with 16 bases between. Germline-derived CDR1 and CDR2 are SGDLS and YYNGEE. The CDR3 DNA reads TGTGCCAGCAGCGTAGCGGGAAACTCGATTAATGAAGCTTTCTTT. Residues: CASSVAGNSINEAFF.

The CDR3 spells CASSPGLSWEQYF. Here the CDR3 DNA reads TGTGCCAGCTCACCGGGGTTGTCTTGGGAGCAGTACTTC. The chain couples TRBV18 to TRBJ2-7; D is uncertain. CDR3 length: 13 residues. Germline-derived CDR1 and CDR2 are KGHSH and LQKENI. The V and J ends lost 3 bases and 7 bases respectively, with 13 bases between them.

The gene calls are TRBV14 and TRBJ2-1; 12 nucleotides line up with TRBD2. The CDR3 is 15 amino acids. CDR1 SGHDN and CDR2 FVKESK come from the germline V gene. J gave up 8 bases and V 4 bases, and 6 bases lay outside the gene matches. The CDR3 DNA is TGTGCCAGCAGCCCGACTAGCGGGAGCTTCCATGAGCAGTTCTTC. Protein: CASSPTSGSFHEQFF.

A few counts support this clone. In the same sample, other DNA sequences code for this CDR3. The CDR3 DNA reads TGCAGTGCTAGCACGAACACTGAAGCTTTCTTT. Its protein is CSASTNTEAFF. The gene calls are TRBV20-1 and TRBJ1-1; D uncertain. V was trimmed by 3 bases and J by 1 base, leaving 3 bases between them. The CDR3 runs 11 residues. Per germline, CDR1 DFQATT and CDR2 SNEGSKA (reference sequence).

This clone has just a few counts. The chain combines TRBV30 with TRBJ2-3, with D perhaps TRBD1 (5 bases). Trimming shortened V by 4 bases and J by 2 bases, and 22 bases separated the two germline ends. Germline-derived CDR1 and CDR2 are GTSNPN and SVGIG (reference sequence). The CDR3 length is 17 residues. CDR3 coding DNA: TGTGCCTGGACTACAGTGAGACAGACCAACCCCACAGATACGCAGTATTTT. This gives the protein CAWTTVRQTNPTDTQYF.

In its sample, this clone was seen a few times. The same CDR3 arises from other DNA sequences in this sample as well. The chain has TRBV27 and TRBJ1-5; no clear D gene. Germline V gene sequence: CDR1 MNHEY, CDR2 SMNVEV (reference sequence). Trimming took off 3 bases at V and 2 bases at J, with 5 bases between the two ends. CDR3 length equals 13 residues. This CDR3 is CASSLRGNQPQHF. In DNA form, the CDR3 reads TGTGCCAGCAGTTTGAGAGGCAATCAGCCCCAGCATTTT.

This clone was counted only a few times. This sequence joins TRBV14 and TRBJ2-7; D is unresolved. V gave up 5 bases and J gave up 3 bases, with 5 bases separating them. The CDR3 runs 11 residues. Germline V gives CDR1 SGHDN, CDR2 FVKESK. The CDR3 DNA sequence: TGTGCCAGCAGCTATCACTACGAGCAGTACTTC. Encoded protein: CASSYHYEQYF.

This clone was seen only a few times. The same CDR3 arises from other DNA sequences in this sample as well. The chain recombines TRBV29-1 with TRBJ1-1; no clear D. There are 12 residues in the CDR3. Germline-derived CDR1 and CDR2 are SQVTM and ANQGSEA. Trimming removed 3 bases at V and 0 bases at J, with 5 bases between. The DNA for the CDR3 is TGCAGCGTTGATCGGGTGAACACTGAAGCTTTCTTT. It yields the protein CSVDRVNTEAFF.

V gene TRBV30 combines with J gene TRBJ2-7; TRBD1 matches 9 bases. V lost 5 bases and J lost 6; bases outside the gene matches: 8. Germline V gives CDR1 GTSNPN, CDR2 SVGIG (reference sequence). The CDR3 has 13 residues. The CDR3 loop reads CAWAGTGFREQYF. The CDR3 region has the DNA TGTGCCTGGGCCGGGACAGGGTTTCGCGAGCAGTACTTC. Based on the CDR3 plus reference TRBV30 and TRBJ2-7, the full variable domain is SQTIHQWPATLVQPVGSPLSLECTVEGTSNPNLYWYRQAAGRGLQLLFYSVGIGQISSEVPQNLSASRPQDRQFILSSKKLLLSDSGFYLCAWAGTGFREQYFGPGTRLTVT.

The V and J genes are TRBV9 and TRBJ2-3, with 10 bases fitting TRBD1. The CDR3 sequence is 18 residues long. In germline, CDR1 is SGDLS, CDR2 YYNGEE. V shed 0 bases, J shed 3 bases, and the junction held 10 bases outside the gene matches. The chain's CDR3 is CASSVGEGQGRRTDTQYF. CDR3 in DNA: TGTGCCAGCAGCGTAGGAGAGGGACAGGGGAGAAGGACAGATACGCAGTATTTT.

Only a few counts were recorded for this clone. CDR3 coding DNA: TGCAGCGGCCGTGGACTAGCGGGAGGGTCCTACAATGAGCAGTTCTTC. As protein: CSGRGLAGGSYNEQFF. The rearrangement links TRBV29-1 to TRBJ2-1; 15 nucleotides line up with TRBD2. V lost 7 bases and J lost 1; bases outside the gene matches: 5. Germline loops: CDR1 SQVTM, CDR2 ANQGSEA. The CDR3 has 16 amino acids.

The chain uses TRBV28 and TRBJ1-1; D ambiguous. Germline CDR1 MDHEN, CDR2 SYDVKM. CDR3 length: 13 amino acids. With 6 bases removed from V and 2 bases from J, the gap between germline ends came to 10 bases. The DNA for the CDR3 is TGTGCCAGCAGCTCAGGCGGCAACACTGAAGCTTTCTTT. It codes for CASSSGGNTEAFF.

In DNA form, the CDR3 reads TGTGCCGACCAGGACAGACTCACAGATACGCAGTATTTT. Its protein product is CADQDRLTDTQYF. J is TRBJ2-3 and V is TRBV7-9; D might be TRBD1 (6 bases). V gave up 11 bases and J gave up 2 bases, with 14 bases separating them. Germline CDR1 and CDR2: SEHNR and FQNEAQ (reference sequence). The CDR3 sequence is 13 residues long.

The CDR3 sequence is CASSQGQGPVRGRVQFF. The DNA of the CDR3 is TGCGCCAGCAGCCAGGGACAGGGTCCGGTTCGCGGGAGAGTGCAGTTCTTC. The V and J genes are TRBV4-1 and TRBJ2-1, with 9 bases matching TRBD1. The CDR3 length is 17 residues. The germline V gene has CDR1 MGHRA and CDR2 YSYEKL. Losses at the gene ends were 3 bases for V and 12 bases for J; bases not matched to a gene: 18.

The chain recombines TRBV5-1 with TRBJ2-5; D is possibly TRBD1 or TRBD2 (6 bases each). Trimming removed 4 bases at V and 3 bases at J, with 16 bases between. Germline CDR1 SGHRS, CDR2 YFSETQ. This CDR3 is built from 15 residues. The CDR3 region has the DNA TGCGCCAGCAGCGTTGAAACAGGGAGGAAAGAGACCCAGTACTTC. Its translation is CASSVETGRKETQYF.

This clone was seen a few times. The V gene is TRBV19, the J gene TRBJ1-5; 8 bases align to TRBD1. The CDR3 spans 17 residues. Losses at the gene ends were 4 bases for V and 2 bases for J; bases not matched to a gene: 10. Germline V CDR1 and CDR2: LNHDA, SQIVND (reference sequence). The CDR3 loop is CASSTASGGPGNQPQHF. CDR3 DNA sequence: TGTGCCAGTAGTACCGCCTCAGGGGGCCCGGGCAATCAGCCCCAGCATTTT.

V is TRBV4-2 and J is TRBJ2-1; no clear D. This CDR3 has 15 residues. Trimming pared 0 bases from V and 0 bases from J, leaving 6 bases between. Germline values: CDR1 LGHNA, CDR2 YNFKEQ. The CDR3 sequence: CASSQETSSYNEQFF. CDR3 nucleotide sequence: TGTGCCAGCAGCCAAGAGACGAGCTCCTACAATGAGCAGTTCTTC.

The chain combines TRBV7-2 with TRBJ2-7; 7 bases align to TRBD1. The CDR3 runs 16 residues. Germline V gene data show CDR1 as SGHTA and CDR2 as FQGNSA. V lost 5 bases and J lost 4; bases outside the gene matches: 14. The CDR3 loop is CASSQAWGTVYYEQYF. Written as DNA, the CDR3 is TGTGCCAGCAGCCAGGCGTGGGGGACAGTGTATTACGAGCAGTACTTC.

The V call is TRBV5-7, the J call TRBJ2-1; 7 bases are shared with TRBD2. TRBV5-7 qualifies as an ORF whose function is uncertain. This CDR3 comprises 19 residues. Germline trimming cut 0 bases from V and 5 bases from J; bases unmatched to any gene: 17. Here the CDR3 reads CASSLEKVLTSWVNNEQFF. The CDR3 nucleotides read TGTGCCAGCAGCTTGGAAAAAGTTCTGACTAGCTGGGTCAACAATGAGCAGTTCTTC.

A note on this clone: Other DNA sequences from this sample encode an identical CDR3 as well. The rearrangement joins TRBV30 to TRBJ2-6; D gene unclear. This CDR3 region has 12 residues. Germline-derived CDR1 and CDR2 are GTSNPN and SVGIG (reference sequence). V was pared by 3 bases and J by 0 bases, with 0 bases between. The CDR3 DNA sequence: TGTGCCTGGAGCTCTGGGGCCAACGTCCTGACTTTC. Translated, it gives CAWSSGANVLTF.

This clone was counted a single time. Written as DNA, the CDR3 is TGTGCCAGCAGAAAGGGACAGGGGGCAGGTGAGCAGTACTTC. It yields the protein CASRKGQGAGEQYF. This sequence joins TRBV27 and TRBJ2-7, with 12 bases fitting TRBD1. Germline loops: CDR1 MNHEY, CDR2 SMNVEV (reference sequence). The J segment lost 7 bases and the V segment lost 6 bases, leaving 7 bases of the junction unmatched. CDR3 size: 14 residues.

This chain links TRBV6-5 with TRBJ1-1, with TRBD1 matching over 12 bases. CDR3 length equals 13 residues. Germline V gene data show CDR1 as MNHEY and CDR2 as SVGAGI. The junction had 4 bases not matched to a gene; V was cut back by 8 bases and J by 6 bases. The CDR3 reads CASQGQGASEAFF. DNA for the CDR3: TGTGCCAGCCAGGGACAGGGGGCTTCTGAAGCTTTCTTT.

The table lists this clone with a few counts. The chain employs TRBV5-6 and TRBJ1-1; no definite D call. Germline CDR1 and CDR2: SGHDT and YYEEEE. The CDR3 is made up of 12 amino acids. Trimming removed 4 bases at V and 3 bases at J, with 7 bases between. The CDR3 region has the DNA TGTGCCAGCAGCCGAAAGTACACTGAAGCTTTCTTT. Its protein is CASSRKYTEAFF.

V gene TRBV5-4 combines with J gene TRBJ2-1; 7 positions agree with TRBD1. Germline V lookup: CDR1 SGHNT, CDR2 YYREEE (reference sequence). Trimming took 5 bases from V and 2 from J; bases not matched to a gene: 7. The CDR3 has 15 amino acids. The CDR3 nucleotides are TGTGCCAGCAGTTTTACAGGGGCCCCCTACAATGAGCAGTTCTTC. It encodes CASSFTGAPYNEQFF.

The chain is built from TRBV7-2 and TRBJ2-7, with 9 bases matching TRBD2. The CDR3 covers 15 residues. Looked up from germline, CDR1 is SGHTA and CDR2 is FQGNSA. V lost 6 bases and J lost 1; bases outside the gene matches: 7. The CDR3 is CASSRSGGLSYEQYF. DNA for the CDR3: TGTGCCAGCAGTCGGAGCGGGGGGCTGTCCTACGAGCAGTACTTC.

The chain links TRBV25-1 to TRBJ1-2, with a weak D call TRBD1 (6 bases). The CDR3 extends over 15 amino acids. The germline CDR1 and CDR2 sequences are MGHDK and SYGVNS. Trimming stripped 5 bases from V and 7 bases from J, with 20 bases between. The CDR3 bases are TGTGCCAGCAGTTATACAGGGAAGGAAGCTTCTGGCTACACCTTC. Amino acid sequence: CASSYTGKEASGYTF.

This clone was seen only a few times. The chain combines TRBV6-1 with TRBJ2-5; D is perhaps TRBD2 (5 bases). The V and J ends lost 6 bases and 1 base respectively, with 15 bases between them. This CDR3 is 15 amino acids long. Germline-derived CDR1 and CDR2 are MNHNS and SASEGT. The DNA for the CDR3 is TGTGCCAGCAGCAACCCGGGGAGACCCCAAGAGACCCAGTACTTC. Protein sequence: CASSNPGRPQETQYF.

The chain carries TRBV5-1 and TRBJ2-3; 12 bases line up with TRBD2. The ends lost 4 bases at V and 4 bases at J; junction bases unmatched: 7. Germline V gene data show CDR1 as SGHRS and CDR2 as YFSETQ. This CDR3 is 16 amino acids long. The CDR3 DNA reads TGCGCCAGCAGCGAACTAGCGGGGGGCGGTGCAGATACGCAGTATTTT. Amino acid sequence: CASSELAGGGADTQYF.

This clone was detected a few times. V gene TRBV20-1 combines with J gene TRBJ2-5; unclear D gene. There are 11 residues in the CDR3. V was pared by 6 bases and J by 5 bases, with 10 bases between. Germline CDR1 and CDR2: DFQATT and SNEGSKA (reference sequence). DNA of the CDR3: TGCAGTGCCCACGAGATGGAGACCCAGTACTTC. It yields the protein CSAHEMETQYF.

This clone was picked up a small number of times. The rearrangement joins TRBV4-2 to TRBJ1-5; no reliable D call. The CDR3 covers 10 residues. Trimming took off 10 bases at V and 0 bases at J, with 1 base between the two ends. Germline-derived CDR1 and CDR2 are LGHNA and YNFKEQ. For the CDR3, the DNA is TGTGCCATTAGCAATCAGCCCCAGCATTTT. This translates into CAISNQPQHF.

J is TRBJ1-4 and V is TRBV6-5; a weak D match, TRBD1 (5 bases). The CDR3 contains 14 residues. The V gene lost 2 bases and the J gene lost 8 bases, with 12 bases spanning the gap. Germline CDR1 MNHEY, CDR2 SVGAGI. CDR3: CASSYGQGWEKLFF. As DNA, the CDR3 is TGTGCCAGCAGTTACGGGCAGGGTTGGGAAAAACTGTTTTTT.